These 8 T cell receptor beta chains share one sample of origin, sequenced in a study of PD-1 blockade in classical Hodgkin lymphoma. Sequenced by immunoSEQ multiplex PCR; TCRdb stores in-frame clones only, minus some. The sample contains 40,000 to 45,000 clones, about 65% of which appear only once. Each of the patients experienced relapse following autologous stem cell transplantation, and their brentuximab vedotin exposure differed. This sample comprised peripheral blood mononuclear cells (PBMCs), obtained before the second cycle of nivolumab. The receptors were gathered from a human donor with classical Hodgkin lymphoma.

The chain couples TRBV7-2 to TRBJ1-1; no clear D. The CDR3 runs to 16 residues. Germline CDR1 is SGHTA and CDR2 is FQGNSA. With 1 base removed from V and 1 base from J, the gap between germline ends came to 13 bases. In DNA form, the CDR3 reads TGTGCCAGCAGCTTAGGAGGTCCGGCCACGAACACTGAAGCTTTCTTT. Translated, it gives CASSLGGPATNTEAFF. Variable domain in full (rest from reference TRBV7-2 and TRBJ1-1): GAGVSQSPSNKVTEKGKDVELRCDPISGHTALYWYRQSLGQGLEFLIYFQGNSAPDKSGLPSDRFSAERTGGSVSTLTIQRTQQEDSAVYLCASSLGGPATNTEAFFGQGTRLTVV.

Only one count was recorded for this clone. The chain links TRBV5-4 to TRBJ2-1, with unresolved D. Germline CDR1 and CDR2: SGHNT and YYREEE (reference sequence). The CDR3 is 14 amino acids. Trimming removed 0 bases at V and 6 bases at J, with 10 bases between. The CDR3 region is CASSLASQSNEQFF. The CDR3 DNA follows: TGTGCCAGCAGCTTGGCTAGTCAGTCCAATGAGCAGTTCTTC.

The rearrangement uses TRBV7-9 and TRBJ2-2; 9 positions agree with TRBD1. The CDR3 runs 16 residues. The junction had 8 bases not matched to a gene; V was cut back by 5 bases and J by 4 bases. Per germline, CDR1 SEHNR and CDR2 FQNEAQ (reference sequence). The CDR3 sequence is CASSPPGQGSTGELFF. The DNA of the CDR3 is TGTGCCAGCAGCCCTCCGGGACAGGGAAGCACCGGGGAGCTGTTTTTT. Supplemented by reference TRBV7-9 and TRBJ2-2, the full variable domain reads DTGVSQNPRHKITKRGQNVTFRCDPISEHNRLYWYRQTLGQGPEFLTYFQNEAQLEKSRLLSDRFSAERPKGSFSTLEIQRTEQGDSAMYLCASSPPGQGSTGELFFGEGSRLTVL.

The CDR3 protein is CASSQDFGGQISPGASGNTIYF. For the CDR3, the DNA is TGTGCCAGCAGCCAAGATTTCGGTGGACAGATAAGTCCAGGGGCCTCTGGAAACACCATATATTTT. The V gene is TRBV4-2, the J gene TRBJ1-3; perhaps TRBD1 as D (6 bases). Trimming left V 0 bases short and J 0 bases short, with 27 bases between. The CDR3 runs 22 residues. Germline lookup yields CDR1 LGHNA and CDR2 YNFKEQ.

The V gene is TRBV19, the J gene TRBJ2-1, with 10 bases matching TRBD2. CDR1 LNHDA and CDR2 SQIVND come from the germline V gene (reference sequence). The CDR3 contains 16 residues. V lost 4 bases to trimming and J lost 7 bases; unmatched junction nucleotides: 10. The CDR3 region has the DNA TGTGCCAGTAGTAGAATTCTAGCGGGAGCTTGGAATGAGCAGTTCTTC. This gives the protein CASSRILAGAWNEQFF.

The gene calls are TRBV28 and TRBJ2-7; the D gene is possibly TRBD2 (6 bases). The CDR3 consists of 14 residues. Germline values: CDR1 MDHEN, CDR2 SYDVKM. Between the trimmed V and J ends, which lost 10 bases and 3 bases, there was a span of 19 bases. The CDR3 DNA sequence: TGTGCCACCCACTCGTCGGGGGTCGACTACGAGCAGTACTTC. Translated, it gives CATHSSGVDYEQYF.

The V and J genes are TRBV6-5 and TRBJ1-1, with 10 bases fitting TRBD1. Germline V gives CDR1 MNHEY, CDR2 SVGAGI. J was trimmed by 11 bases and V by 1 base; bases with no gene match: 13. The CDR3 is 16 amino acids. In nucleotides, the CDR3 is TGTGCCAGCAGTTACTTATTGACAGGGGGCTCTATTGGCGCTTTCTTT. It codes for CASSYLLTGGSIGAFF.

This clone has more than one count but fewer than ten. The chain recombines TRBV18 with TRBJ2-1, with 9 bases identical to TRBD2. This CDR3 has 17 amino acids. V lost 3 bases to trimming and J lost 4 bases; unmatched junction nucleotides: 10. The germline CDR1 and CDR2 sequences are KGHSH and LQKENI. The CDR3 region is CASSPQGAGGDYNEQFF. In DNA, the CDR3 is TGTGCCAGCTCACCGCAGGGAGCGGGGGGCGATTACAATGAGCAGTTCTTC. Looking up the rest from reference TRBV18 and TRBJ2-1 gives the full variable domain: NAGVMQNPRHLVRRRGQEARLRCSPMKGHSHVYWYRQLPEEGLKFMVYLQKENIIDESGMPKERFSAEFPKEGPSILRIQQVVRGDSAAYFCASSPQGAGGDYNEQFFGPGTRLTVL.